This T cell receptor beta chain was found in a study of cytotoxic CD8 clonotypes in ibrutinib-treated CLL. Study-wide context: Of a cohort that held about 12 relapsed/refractory and fewer than 16 treatment-naive patients, about 18 were IGHV unmutated. Study-wide results and caveats: Clonality was higher at baseline than in age-matched healthy donors and tracked circulating CD8+ T-cell counts. The study found clonality rose at ibrutinib response, then fell toward baseline at progression.

This clone has only one observation. As yet, its antigen is unknown. CDR1 and CDR2 from the germline V gene are MNHEY and SVGAGI. V gave up 7 bases and J gave up 9 bases, with 16 bases separating them. The CDR3 contains 14 residues. The intended depth for sequencing was 1 in 200,000 to 1 in 1 million T cells. Only in-frame clones appear in the TCRdb table, and some are missing; sequencing was by immunoSEQ multiplex PCR. The sample includes some 200,000 clones, 60% to 80% of them seen just once. The chain joins TRBV6-5 to TRBJ1-6, with D maybe TRBD1 (5 bases). The sample here was PBMCs, taken after 12 months of ibrutinib treatment. The clonotype was recovered from a human donor with chronic lymphocytic leukemia. The CDR3 loop reads CASTPGGSFSPLHF. The CDR3 nucleotides read TGTGCCAGCACCCCGGGGGGGAGCTTTTCACCCCTCCACTTT.